This record covers a single T cell receptor beta chain. Its specificity is unknown. This specimen belongs to a study of beta chain features in type 1 diabetes. Overall study findings and caveats: For type 1 diabetes patients, VDJ junctions showed fewer insertions and more deletions. A possible short-template PCR bias applies equally to patients and controls.

The authors reverse transcribed all of the isolated RNA, so sequencing captured expressed TCRB transcripts. The protocol was immunoSEQ multiplex PCR, while the TCRdb copy is restricted to in-frame clones and leaves out a portion. The sample has 970,000 or so clones; under 20% are singletons. The CDR3 contains 15 residues. Deletions cut 3 bases from V and 3 bases from J, with 15 bases between. Germline CDR1 is MNHEY and CDR2 is SMNVEV (reference sequence). This chain uses TRBV27 with TRBJ2-7, with a tentative D call TRBD1 (5 bases). This sequence originates from a woman between 18 and 30 years old in good health. Sample: naive CD4+ T cells from blood. CDR3 amino acids: CASSFKGVQGYEQYF. The CDR3 DNA reads as TGTGCCAGCAGTTTCAAAGGGGTGCAGGGCTACGAGCAGTACTTC.